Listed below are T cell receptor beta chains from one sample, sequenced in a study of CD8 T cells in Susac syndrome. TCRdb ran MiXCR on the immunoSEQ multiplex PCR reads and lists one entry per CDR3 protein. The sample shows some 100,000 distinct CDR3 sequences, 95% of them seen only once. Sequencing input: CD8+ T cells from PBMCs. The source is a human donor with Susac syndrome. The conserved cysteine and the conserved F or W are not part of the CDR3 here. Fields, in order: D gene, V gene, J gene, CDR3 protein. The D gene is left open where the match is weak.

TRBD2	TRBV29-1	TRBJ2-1	SVDLGGGSYNEQF
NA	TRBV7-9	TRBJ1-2	ASSLAPGEFYGYT
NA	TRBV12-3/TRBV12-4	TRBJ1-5	ASRPTSGQPQH
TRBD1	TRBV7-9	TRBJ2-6	ARGQDSGANVLT
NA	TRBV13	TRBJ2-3	ASTERGGGVEDTQY
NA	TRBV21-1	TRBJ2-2	ASEKNTGELF
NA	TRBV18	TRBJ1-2	ASSAEGLLYGYT
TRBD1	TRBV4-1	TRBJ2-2	ASSQGAGGELF
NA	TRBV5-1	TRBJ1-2	ASREGTGDYGYT
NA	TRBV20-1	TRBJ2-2	SAPGTNTGELF
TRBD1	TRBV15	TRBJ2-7	ATSPRDRVYEQY
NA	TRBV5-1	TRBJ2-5	ASSLAGLETQY